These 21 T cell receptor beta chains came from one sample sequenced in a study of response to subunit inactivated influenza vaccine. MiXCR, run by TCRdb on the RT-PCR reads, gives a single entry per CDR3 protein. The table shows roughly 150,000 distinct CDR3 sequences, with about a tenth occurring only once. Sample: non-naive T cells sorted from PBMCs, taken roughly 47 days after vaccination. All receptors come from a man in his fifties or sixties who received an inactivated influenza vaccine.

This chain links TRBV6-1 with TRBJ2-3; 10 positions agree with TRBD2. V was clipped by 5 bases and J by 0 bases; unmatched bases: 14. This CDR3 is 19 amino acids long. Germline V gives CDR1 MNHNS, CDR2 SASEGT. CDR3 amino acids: CASSTPGTSAPFSTDTQYF. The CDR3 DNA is TGTGCCAGCAGTACCCCCGGGACTAGCGCCCCATTTAGCACAGATACGCAGTATTTT.

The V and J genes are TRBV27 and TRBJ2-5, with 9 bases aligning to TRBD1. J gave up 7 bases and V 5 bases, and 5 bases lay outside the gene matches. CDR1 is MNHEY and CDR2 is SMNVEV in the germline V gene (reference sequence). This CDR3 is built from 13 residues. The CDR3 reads CASSGTGSGTQYF. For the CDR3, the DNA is TGTGCCAGCAGTGGGACAGGGTCCGGGACCCAGTACTTC.

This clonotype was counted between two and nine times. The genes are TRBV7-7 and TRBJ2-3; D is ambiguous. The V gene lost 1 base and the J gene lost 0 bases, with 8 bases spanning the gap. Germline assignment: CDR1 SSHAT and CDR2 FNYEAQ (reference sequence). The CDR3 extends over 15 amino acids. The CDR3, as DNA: TGTGCCAGCAGCTTAGGATTCTCTAGCACAGATACGCAGTATTTT. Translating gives CASSLGFSSTDTQYF. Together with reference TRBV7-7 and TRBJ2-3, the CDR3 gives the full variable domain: GAGVSQSPRYKVTKRGQDVTLRCDPISSHATLYWYQQALGQGPEFLTYFNYEAQPDKSGLPSDRFSAERPEGSISTLTIQRTEQRDSAMYRCASSLGFSSTDTQYFGPGTRLTVL.

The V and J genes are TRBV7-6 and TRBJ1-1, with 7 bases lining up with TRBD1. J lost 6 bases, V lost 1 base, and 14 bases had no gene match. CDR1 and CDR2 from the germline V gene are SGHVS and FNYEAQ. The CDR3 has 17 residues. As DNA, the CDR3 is TGTGCCAGCAGCTTAGTCCCCGGACAGGCCGATCCCTCTGAAGCTTTCTTT. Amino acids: CASSLVPGQADPSEAFF.

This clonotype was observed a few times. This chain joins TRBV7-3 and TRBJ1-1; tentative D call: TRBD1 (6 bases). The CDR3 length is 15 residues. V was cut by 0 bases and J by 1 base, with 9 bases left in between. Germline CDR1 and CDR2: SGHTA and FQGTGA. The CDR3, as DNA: TGTGCCAGCAGCTTAACGCAGGGGAGGAACACTGAAGCTTTCTTT. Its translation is CASSLTQGRNTEAFF.

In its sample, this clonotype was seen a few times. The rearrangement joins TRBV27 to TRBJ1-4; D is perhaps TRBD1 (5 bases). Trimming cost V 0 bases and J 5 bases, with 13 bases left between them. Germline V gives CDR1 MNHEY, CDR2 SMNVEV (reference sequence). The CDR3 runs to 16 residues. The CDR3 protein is CASSLSFSTVNEKLFF. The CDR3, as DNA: TGTGCCAGCAGTTTATCGTTTTCGACAGTGAATGAAAAACTGTTTTTT. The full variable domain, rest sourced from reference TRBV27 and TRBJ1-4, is EAQVTQNPRYLITVTGKKLTVTCSQNMNHEYMSWYRQDPGLGLRQIYYSMNVEVTDKGDVPEGYKVSRKEKRNFPLILESPSPNQTSLYFCASSLSFSTVNEKLFFGSGTQLSVL.

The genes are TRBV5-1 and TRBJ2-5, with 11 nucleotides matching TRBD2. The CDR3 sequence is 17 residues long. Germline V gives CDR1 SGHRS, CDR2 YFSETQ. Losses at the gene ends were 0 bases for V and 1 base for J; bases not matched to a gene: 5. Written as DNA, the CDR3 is TGCGCCAGCAGCTTGGCCCTAGCGGGGGGATCCCAAGAGACCCAGTACTTC. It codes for CASSLALAGGSQETQYF. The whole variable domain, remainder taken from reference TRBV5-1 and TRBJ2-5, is KAGVTQTPRYLIKTRGQQVTLSCSPISGHRSVSWYQQTPGQGLQFLFEYFSETQRNKGNFPGRFSGRQFSNSRSEMNVSTLELGDSALYLCASSLALAGGSQETQYFGPGTRLLVL.

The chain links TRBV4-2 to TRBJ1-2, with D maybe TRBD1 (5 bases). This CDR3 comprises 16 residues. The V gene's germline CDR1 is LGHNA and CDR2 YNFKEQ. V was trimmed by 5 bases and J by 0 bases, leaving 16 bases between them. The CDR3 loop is CASSGSASGANYGYTF. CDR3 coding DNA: TGTGCCAGCAGCGGAAGCGCTTCGGGGGCTAACTATGGCTACACCTTC.

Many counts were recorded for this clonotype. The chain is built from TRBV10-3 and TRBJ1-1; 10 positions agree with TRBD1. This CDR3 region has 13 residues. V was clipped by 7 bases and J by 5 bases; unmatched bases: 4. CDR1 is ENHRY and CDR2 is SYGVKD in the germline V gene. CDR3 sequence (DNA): TGTGCCATCACTGTGGGACAGGGGACTGAAGCTTTCTTT. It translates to CAITVGQGTEAFF.

CDR3 in amino acids: CASSPVLGGTDTQYF. The CDR3, as DNA: TGTGCCAGCAGCCCGGTTCTCGGGGGCACAGATACGCAGTATTTT. This chain joins TRBV7-9 and TRBJ2-3; possible D gene TRBD2, 5 bases. The length of the CDR3 is 15 residues. V was pared by 5 bases and J by 1 base, with 13 bases between. Germline CDR1 is SEHNR and CDR2 is FQNEAQ (reference sequence).

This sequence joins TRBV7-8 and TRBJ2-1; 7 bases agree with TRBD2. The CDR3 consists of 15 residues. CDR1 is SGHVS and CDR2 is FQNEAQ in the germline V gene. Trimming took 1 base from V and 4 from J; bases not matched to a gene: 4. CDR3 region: CASSLGGGMYNEQFF. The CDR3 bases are TGTGCCAGCAGCTTAGGGGGAGGGATGTACAATGAGCAGTTCTTC.

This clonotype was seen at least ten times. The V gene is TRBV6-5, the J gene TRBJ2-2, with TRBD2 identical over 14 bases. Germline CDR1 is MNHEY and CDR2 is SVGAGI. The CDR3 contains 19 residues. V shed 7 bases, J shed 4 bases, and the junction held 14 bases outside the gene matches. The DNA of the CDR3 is TGTGCCAGCAAAAAGGGCCAACCGGGACTAGCGGGAGTCACCGGGGAGCTGTTTTTT. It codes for CASKKGQPGLAGVTGELFF.

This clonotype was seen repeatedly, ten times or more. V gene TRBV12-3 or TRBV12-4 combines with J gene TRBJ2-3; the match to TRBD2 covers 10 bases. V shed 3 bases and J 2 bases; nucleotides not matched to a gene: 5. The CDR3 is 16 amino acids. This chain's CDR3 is CASSFTTSGSTDTQYF. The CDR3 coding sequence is TGTGCCAGCAGTTTCACGACTAGCGGGTCCACAGATACGCAGTATTTT.

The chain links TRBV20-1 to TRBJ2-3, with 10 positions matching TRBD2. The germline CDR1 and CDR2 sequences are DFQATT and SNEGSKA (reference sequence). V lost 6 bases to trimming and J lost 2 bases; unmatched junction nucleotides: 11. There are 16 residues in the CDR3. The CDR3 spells CSASLLAGLYTDTQYF. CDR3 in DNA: TGCAGTGCATCACTACTAGCGGGGCTGTACACAGATACGCAGTATTTT.

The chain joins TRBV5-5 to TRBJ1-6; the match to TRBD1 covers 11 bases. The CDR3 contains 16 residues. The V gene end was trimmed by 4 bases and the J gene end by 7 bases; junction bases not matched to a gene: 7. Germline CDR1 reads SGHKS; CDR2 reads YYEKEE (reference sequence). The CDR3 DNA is TGTGCCAGCAGCCAGGGCGGACAGGGGGCGAATTCACCCCTCCACTTT. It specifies CASSQGGQGANSPLHF.

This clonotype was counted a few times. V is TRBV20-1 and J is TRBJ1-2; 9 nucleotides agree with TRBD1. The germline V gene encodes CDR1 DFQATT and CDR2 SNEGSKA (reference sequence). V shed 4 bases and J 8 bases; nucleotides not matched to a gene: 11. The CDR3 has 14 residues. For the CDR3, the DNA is TGCAGTGCTACACTCCTGGACAGGGGTGGGGGCTACACCTTC. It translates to CSATLLDRGGGYTF.

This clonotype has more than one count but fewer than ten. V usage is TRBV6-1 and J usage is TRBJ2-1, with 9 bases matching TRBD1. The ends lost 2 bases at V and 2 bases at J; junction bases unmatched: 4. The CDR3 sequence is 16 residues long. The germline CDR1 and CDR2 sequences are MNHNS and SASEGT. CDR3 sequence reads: CASSEPRDRAYNEQFF. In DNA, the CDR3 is TGTGCCAGCAGTGAACCCCGGGACAGGGCCTACAATGAGCAGTTCTTC.

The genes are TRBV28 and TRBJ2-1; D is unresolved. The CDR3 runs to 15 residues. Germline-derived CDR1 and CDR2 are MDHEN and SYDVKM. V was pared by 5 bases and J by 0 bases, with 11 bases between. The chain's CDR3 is CASSVTVTSYNEQFF. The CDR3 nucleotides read TGTGCCAGCAGTGTCACAGTGACCTCCTACAATGAGCAGTTCTTC.

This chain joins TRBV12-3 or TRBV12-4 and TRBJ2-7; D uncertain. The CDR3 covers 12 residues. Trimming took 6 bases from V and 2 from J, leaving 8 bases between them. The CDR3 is CASRFDTYEQYF. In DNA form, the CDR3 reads TGTGCCAGCAGATTCGACACCTACGAGCAGTACTTC.

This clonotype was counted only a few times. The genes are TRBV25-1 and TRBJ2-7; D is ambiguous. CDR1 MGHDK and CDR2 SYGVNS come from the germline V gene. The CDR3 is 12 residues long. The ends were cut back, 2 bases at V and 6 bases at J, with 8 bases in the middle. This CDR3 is CASSELGIEQYF. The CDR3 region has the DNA TGTGCCAGCAGTGAACTAGGAATCGAGCAGTACTTC.

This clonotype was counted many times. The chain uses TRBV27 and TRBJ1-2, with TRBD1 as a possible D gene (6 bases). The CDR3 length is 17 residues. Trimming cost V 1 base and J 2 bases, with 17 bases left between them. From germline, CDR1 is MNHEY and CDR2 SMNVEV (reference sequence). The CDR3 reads CASSLLQGWTENYGYTF. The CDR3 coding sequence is TGTGCCAGCAGTTTATTACAGGGCTGGACGGAAAACTATGGCTACACCTTC.